This passage covers 29 T cell receptor beta chains from one sample sequenced in a study of glioma-infiltrating T cells (dated by TCRdb to the mid-2010s). Sequencing took place on an Illumina MiSeq. TCR alpha and beta CDR3 regions were amplified with the iRepertoire nested amplicon-rescue multiplex PCR (arm-PCR) platform from RNA. TCRdb's own reprocessing of the public reads used fastp at Q25 and MiXCR and kept productive beta chains. CDR3 protein duplicates are merged, each entry listing the most common genes and DNA. The sample includes around 170,000 distinct CDR3 sequences, with roughly two fifths observed a single time. Jointly, the top ten make up roughly 5.4% of the sample. Specimen: glioma tissue, nonneoplastic brain tissue, or PBMCs (not recorded which). These receptors came from a human donor with low-grade glioma or glioblastoma, undergoing nonglioma brain surgery, or in good health (not recorded which).

This clonotype has at least ten counts. V and J are TRBV20-1 and TRBJ2-5, with 7 nucleotides matching TRBD1. The length of the CDR3 is 13 residues. Germline V gene data show CDR1 as DFQATT and CDR2 as SNEGSKA (reference sequence). Germline trimming cut 1 base from V and 6 bases from J; bases unmatched to any gene: 5. The DNA for the CDR3 is TGCAGTGCTAGAGGGCAGGGGGTACAGACCCAGTACTTC. Protein sequence: CSARGQGVQTQYF.

As for this clonotype: The conserved phenylalanine or tryptophan is not found at the CDR3 terminus, so this likely reflects a read error. Because the CDR3's place on the DNA is in doubt, the DNA is left out and the CDR3 is given as listed by TCRdb. The chain couples TRBV5-1 to TRBJ2-1; the table's D call of TRBD2 was not tested on the DNA. CDR1 is SGHRS, CDR2 YFSETQ, per germline. The CDR3 is 12 amino acids long, termini counted. This CDR3 reads CASSFSGTSLEL.

V gene TRBV29-1 combines with J gene TRBJ1-2; TRBD1 agrees at 8 bases. The CDR3 totals 13 residues. Germline CDR1 and CDR2: SQVTM and ANQGSEA. Germline trimming cut 4 bases from V and 4 bases from J; bases unmatched to any gene: 5. In DNA form, the CDR3 reads TGCAGCGTTGGGAAGACAGGGGCCTATGGCTACACCTTC. Amino acid sequence: CSVGKTGAYGYTF.

This clonotype was recorded many times. This chain uses TRBV20-1 with TRBJ1-5, with D perhaps matching TRBD1 (6 bases). The CDR3 totals 16 residues. Germline CDR1 is DFQATT and CDR2 is SNEGSKA (reference sequence). Between the trimmed V and J ends, which lost 0 bases and 4 bases, there was a span of 16 bases. The CDR3 DNA reads TGCAGTGCTAGAGAGGGGGGCGCGGGGGAAAATCAGCCCCAGCATTTT. It is translated as CSAREGGAGENQPQHF.

This clonotype was counted between two and nine times. The chain links TRBV5-1 to TRBJ2-7; no clear D. Germline CDR1 reads SGHRS; CDR2 reads YFSETQ. The CDR3 runs 13 residues. Trimming pared 0 bases from V and 3 bases from J, leaving 7 bases between. CDR3 amino acids: CASSLEGFYEQYF. The DNA of the CDR3 is TGCGCCAGCAGCTTGGAAGGATTCTACGAGCAGTACTTC.

About this clonotype: A much bigger clone sits one base away, suggesting this may be a read error. This sequence joins TRBV6-1 and TRBJ2-7; the D is unclear. The length of the CDR3 is 14 residues. Between the trimmed V and J ends, which lost 3 bases and 3 bases, there was a span of 12 bases. Germline V gives CDR1 MNHNS, CDR2 SASEGT. CDR3 sequence reads: CASSDQGWIYEQYF. In nucleotides, the CDR3 is TGTGCCAGCAGTGACCAAGGCTGGATCTACGAGCAGTACTTC.

This clonotype was seen many times. The V and J genes are TRBV7-2 and TRBJ2-5, with a weak D call TRBD2 (7 bases). From germline, CDR1 is SGHTA and CDR2 FQGNSA. Between the trimmed V and J ends, which lost 8 bases and 0 bases, there was a span of 13 bases. The CDR3 covers 14 residues. The CDR3: CASARGGNQETQYF. CDR3 bases: TGTGCCAGCGCTAGGGGGGGGAACCAAGAGACCCAGTACTTC.

This chain's CDR3 is CASSFGGAARNTIYF. The CDR3 coding sequence is TGTGCCAGCAGTTTTGGAGGAGCGGCCAGAAACACCATATATTTT. The genes are TRBV12-3 or TRBV12-4 and TRBJ1-3; D not resolved. V lost 3 bases, J lost 5 bases, and 14 bases lay in between. The CDR3 is 15 amino acids.

About this clonotype: Sequence at one end of the junction differs from germline and may be a read error. The chain links TRBV6-1 to TRBJ2-3, with 10 bases aligning to TRBD2. This CDR3 is built from 14 residues. CDR1 MNHNS and CDR2 SASEGT come from the germline V gene. The CDR3 loop is CAISATSGIDTQYF. The CDR3 DNA reads as TGTGCCATCAGTGCCACTAGCGGGATAGATACGCAGTATTTT.

V usage is TRBV29-1 and J usage is TRBJ2-1; 7 nucleotides agree with TRBD1. The CDR3 sequence is 13 residues long. Germline V gene lookup returns CDR1 SQVTM and CDR2 ANQGSEA. Here the CDR3 DNA reads TGCAGTACAGGGGACCCTAGGATAAATGAGCAGTTCTTC. Translating gives CSTGDPRINEQFF.

The chain is built from TRBV11-3 and TRBJ2-2; D is undetermined. Trimming stripped 5 bases from V and 4 bases from J, with 11 bases between. The CDR3 runs to 14 residues. Germline values: CDR1 SGHNT, CDR2 YENEEA. Written as DNA, the CDR3 is TGTGCCAGCAGCACTTCGTCGTCCACCGGGGAGCTGTTTTTT. Translated: CASSTSSSTGELFF. Looking up the rest from reference TRBV11-3 and TRBJ2-2 gives the full variable domain: EAGVVQSPRYKIIEKKQPVAFWCNPISGHNTLYWYLQNLGQGPELLIRYENEEAVDDSQLPKDRFSAERLKGVDSTLKIQPAELGDSAVYLCASSTSSSTGELFFGEGSRLTVL.

This clonotype occurred many times. The V call is TRBV20-1, the J call TRBJ1-2; D possibly corresponds to TRBD1 (5 bases). Trimming removed 5 bases at V and 1 base at J, with 14 bases between. CDR1 and CDR2 (germline): DFQATT, SNEGSKA (reference sequence). CDR3 size: 14 residues. CDR3 region: CSAYAGLSNYGYTF. CDR3 sequence (DNA): TGCAGTGCTTATGCAGGGTTGAGTAACTATGGCTACACCTTC.

Comment on this clonotype: A single base separates this from a much larger clone, so it may be a read error. The chain combines TRBV6-5 with TRBJ2-7, with TRBD2 identical over 12 bases. This CDR3 is built from 13 residues. Unmatched junction bases numbered 11, after V lost 8 bases and J lost 12 bases. CDR1 is MNHEY, CDR2 SVGAGI, per germline. The CDR3 DNA follows: TGTGCCAGCCATTCTAGCGGGAGGGCCAACGCGTACTTC. Encoded protein: CASHSSGRANAYF.

This clonotype was counted only a few times. This chain uses TRBV7-2 with TRBJ2-7; TRBD2 matches at 9 bases. This CDR3 spans 14 amino acids. CDR1 is SGHTA, CDR2 FQGNSA, per germline. V dropped 4 bases and J dropped 7; count of bases not matched to a gene: 8. The CDR3 reads CASSSLAGAGEQYF. The CDR3 coding sequence is TGTGCCAGCAGCTCCTTAGCGGGAGCGGGGGAGCAGTACTTC.

About this clonotype: Mismatch with germline at one junction end may stem from a read error. The chain has TRBV29-1 and TRBJ1-2; possible D gene TRBD1, 5 bases. Germline V gene lookup returns CDR1 SQVTM and CDR2 ANQGSEA. There are 12 residues in the CDR3. In DNA form, the CDR3 reads TGCAGCGCGTCTGGGGGAGGATGGGGCTACACTTTC. This gives the protein CSASGGGWGYTF.

This clonotype was detected ten times or more. The chain is built from TRBV7-2 and TRBJ2-7; 7 bases align to TRBD2. Germline loops: CDR1 SGHTA, CDR2 FQGNSA. The CDR3 has 15 amino acids. V trimming: 2 bases; J trimming: 5 bases; junction bases outside the gene matches: 9. The CDR3 DNA sequence: TGTGCCAGCAGCTTATTTACGGGAGGACATAACGAGCAGTACTTC. Protein product: CASSLFTGGHNEQYF. The complete variable domain, with remaining parts taken from reference TRBV7-2 and TRBJ2-7, reads GAGVSQSPSNKVTEKGKDVELRCDPISGHTALYWYRQSLGQGLEFLIYFQGNSAPDKSGLPSDRFSAERTGGSVSTLTIQRTQQEDSAVYLCASSLFTGGHNEQYFGPGTRLTVT.

The table lists this clonotype with many counts. The V gene is TRBV27, the J gene TRBJ1-4; D is unresolved. The V end was cut by 5 bases, the J end by 7 bases, with 8 bases between. The CDR3 loop spans 12 amino acids. Germline CDR1 MNHEY, CDR2 SMNVEV (reference sequence). Here the CDR3 DNA reads TGTGCCAGCAGTGACGAAGGTGAAAAACTGTTTTTT. Protein sequence: CASSDEGEKLFF.

This chain joins TRBV20-1 and TRBJ2-1; 13 nucleotides line up with TRBD2. V shed 4 bases and J 4 bases; nucleotides not matched to a gene: 1. The CDR3 runs to 14 residues. Germline V gives CDR1 DFQATT, CDR2 SNEGSKA (reference sequence). This CDR3 reads CSATGLAGYNEQFF. The CDR3 DNA sequence: TGCAGTGCTACGGGACTAGCGGGATACAATGAGCAGTTCTTC.

The rearrangement joins TRBV11-2 to TRBJ1-2; D call uncertain. V was trimmed by 0 bases and J by 6 bases, leaving 5 bases between them. Per the germline V gene, CDR1 is SGHAT and CDR2 is FQNNGV. The CDR3 sequence is 12 residues long. In nucleotides, the CDR3 is TGTGCCAGCAGCTTAGAAGAGAATGGCTACACCTTC. It codes for CASSLEENGYTF.

The rearrangement uses TRBV19 and TRBJ1-2; D gene uncertain. Germline V gives CDR1 LNHDA, CDR2 SQIVND (reference sequence). The CDR3 contains 14 residues. Trimming left V 6 bases short and J 5 bases short, with 16 bases between. The CDR3 nucleotides read TGTGCCAGTAGCCCCGCCGGGTGGCGTTATGGCTACACCTTC. As protein: CASSPAGWRYGYTF.

The chain recombines TRBV7-8 with TRBJ2-1; D unresolved. This CDR3 has 15 amino acids. Germline CDR1 is SGHVS and CDR2 is FQNEAQ. V was cut by 0 bases and J by 5 bases, with 11 bases left in between. Here the CDR3 DNA reads TGTGCCAGCAGCTTAGCGGGCCTATCTCACAATGAGCAGTTCTTC. As protein: CASSLAGLSHNEQFF.

This clonotype was found once. A read error may explain this, as a much larger clone is one base away. The chain joins TRBV28 to TRBJ2-1, with 13 nucleotides matching TRBD2. Germline V lookup: CDR1 MDHEN, CDR2 SYDVKM. The CDR3 has 19 residues. In nucleotides, the CDR3 is TGTGCCAGCGGTTTATACCTGAGGACTAGCGGGAGTATCAACAATGAGCAGTTCTTC. Translating gives CASGLYLRTSGSINNEQFF.

This clonotype has more than one count but fewer than ten. The chain recombines TRBV3-1 with TRBJ1-2, with a possible D match to TRBD1 (6 bases). Germline V gives CDR1 LGHDT, CDR2 YNNKEL (reference sequence). This CDR3 region has 15 residues. V was shortened by 1 base and J by 2 bases, with 11 bases between the two germline ends. The DNA of the CDR3 is TGTGCCAGCAGCCAAGTCCGGGACAACAACTATGGCTACACCTTC. It encodes CASSQVRDNNYGYTF.

A remark on this clonotype: Its ends do not fully match the called genes, so a read error is possible. The chain has TRBV28 and TRBJ1-1, with D possibly being TRBD1 (5 bases). Germline V gene lookup returns CDR1 MDHEN and CDR2 SYDVKM. This CDR3 contains 17 residues. The CDR3 protein is CASSTPISGAQGTEGFF. CDR3 DNA sequence: TGTGCCAGCAGTACGCCCATCAGCGGGGCGCAGGGCACTGAAGGTTTCTTT.

V is TRBV20-1 and J is TRBJ2-1, with TRBD2 matching over 14 bases. This CDR3 has 15 amino acids. The V gene's germline CDR1 is DFQATT and CDR2 SNEGSKA (reference sequence). The trim removed 5 bases at V and 9 bases at J, leaving 9 bases unmatched. The CDR3 is CSASLGTSGSGEQFF. The CDR3 bases are TGCAGTGCTTCTCTCGGGACTAGCGGGAGCGGTGAGCAGTTCTTC.

This clonotype was observed many times. V gene TRBV28 combines with J gene TRBJ2-3; D perhaps matches TRBD2 (5 bases). Germline V gene lookup returns CDR1 MDHEN and CDR2 SYDVKM. CDR3 length equals 15 residues. V dropped 6 bases and J dropped 0 bases, with 13 bases sitting between them. The CDR3 here is CASSPRQRSTDTQYF. For the CDR3, the DNA is TGTGCCAGCAGCCCTCGGCAGCGGAGCACAGATACGCAGTATTTT.

As to this clonotype: Sequence at one end of the junction differs from germline and may be a read error. The rearrangement joins TRBV6-1 to TRBJ2-1; 14 nucleotides match TRBD2. The germline gives CDR1 MNHNS, CDR2 SASEGT. This CDR3 spans 17 amino acids. The CDR3 coding sequence is TGTGCCATCAGTGGACTAGCGGGAGGCGAAGGATACAATGAGCAGTTCTTC. Its translation: CAISGLAGGEGYNEQFF.

This chain joins TRBV12-3 or TRBV12-4 and TRBJ2-1, with TRBD2 matching over 9 bases. With V trimmed by 4 bases and J by 12 bases, 10 bases remained unmatched. CDR3 size: 14 residues. The CDR3: CASSSAGGPLGQFF. In DNA form, the CDR3 reads TGTGCCAGCAGTTCCGCGGGAGGGCCTCTGGGGCAGTTCTTC.

This clonotype appeared many times. The gene calls are TRBV28 and TRBJ1-2, with unresolved D. There are 15 residues in the CDR3. The ends were cut back, 4 bases at V and 4 bases at J, with 16 bases in the middle. Looked up from germline, CDR1 is MDHEN and CDR2 is SYDVKM. The CDR3 DNA sequence: TGTGCCAGCAGTTCGGGGTCCCAGAACACCTATGGCTACACCTTC. Its translation: CASSSGSQNTYGYTF.